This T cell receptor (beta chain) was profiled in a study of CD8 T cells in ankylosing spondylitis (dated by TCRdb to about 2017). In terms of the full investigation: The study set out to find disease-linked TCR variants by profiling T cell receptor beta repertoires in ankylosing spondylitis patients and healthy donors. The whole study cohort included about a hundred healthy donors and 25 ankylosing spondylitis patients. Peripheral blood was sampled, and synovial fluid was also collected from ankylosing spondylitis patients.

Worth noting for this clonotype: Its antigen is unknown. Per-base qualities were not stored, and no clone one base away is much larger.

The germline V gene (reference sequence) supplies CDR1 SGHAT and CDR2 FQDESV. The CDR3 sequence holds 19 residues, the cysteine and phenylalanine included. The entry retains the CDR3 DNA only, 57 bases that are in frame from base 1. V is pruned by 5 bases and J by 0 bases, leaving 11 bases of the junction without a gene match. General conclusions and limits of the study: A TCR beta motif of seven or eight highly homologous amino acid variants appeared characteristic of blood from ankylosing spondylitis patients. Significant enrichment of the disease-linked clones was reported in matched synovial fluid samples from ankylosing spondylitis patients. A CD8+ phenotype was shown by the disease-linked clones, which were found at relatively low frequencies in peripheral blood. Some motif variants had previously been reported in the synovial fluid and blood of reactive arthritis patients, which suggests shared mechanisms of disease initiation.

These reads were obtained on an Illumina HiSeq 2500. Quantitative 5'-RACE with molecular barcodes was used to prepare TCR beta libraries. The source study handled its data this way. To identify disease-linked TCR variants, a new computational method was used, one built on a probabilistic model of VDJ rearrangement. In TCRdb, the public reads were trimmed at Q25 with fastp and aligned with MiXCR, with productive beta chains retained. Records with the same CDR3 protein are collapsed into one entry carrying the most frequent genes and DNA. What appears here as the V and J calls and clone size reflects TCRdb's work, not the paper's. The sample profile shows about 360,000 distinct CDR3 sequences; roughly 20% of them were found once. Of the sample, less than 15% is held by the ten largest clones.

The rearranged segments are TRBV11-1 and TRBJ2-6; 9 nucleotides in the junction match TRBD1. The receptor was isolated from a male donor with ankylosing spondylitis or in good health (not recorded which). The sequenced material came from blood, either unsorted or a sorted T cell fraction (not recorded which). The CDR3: CASSPDRGLPPSGANVLTF. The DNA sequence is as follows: TGTGCCAGCAGCCCGGACAGGGGATTGCCTCCCTCTGGGGCCAACGTCCTGACTTTC.